The clone carrying this TCR beta chain was detected only a few times. Antigen unknown. Trimming took off 5 bases at V and 2 bases at J, with 13 bases between the two ends. Germline loops: CDR1 SGHTA, CDR2 FQGNSA. The CDR3 length is 14 residues. The data were obtained in a study of regulatory T cells in long-lasting Graves disease. Turning to the study itself: Those with persistent Graves' disease had received antithyroid drugs for over 5 years with positive TSH receptor antibodies.

To make TCR beta libraries, researchers used iRepertoire HTBI primers and Arm-PCR of CDR3 regions. TCRdb re-called the multiplex PCR reads through MiXCR, storing one row per CDR3 protein. Of 450,000 or so distinct CDR3 sequences listed, roughly 22% were seen once; the top ten hold roughly 13%. The time point denotes: persistent/refractory GD, antithyroid drugs over 5 years with positive TRAb. RNA from PBMCs was the source of the TCR library. Staff took approximately 10 milliliters of peripheral blood and put it into EDTA tubes. Study-level results: Persistent patients shared 2,700 or so public clonotypes among themselves. Newly diagnosed patients shared fewer, at roughly 1,000. What was studied was peripheral blood only, and not thyroid tissue.

The chain carries TRBV7-2 and TRBJ2-7; the D is unclear. Material: peripheral blood mononuclear cells (PBMCs), obtained when the disease was refractory, from a patient treated with antithyroid drugs. The TCR comes from a female donor with Graves disease. CDR3: CASSPRPTPYEQYF. DNA for the CDR3: TGTGCCAGCAGCCCGCGGCCTACCCCCTACGAGCAGTACTTC.